The T cell receptor (beta chain) under discussion was sequenced for a study of OX40 agonist ivuxolimab in advanced cancers. Broadly, across the study: Ivuxolimab, which targeted the costimulatory receptor OX40 (CD134), was an agonistic, fully human IgG2 monoclonal antibody. Intravenous ivuxolimab was administered to patients every 2 weeks at six dose levels: 0.01, 0.1, 0.3, 1.5, 3 and 10 mg/kg. Of the roughly 51 patients in dose escalation, some 19 had hepatocellular carcinoma, some 15 had melanoma, 9 had renal cell carcinoma and 9 had head and neck cancer. The dose-escalation cohort was roughly 80% male with a mean age of about 60 years, ranging from about 20 to 85. Patients were allowed to have had prior anti-PD-1, anti-PD-L1 or anti-CTLA-4 therapy, and less than 45% of the dose-escalation patients had previously received checkpoint inhibitors. Three dose-escalation patients achieved partial responses, one with hepatocellular carcinoma and two with cutaneous melanoma. Peripheral TCRbeta sequencing aimed to test whether ivuxolimab altered TCR sequence diversity and caused clonal T-cell expansion. The monotherapy dose-escalation portion (N ≈ 55 patients) of the phase I ivuxolimab trial is reported in the paper. General findings and caveats noted by the study authors: Clonal expansion of both CD4+ and CD8+ blood T cells was observed from baseline to week 6 at doses 0.1 to 3.0 mg/kg. Low levels of normalized T-cell clonal expansion were also seen in some patients who did not respond. Which antigens the clonally expanded peripheral T cells were specific for was not determined. In the 0.1-3.0 mg/kg groups, partial responders were among the patients with the lowest normalized peripheral clonal expansion, particularly in CD8+ T cells. After ivuxolimab, more expanded clones were found on average in CD8+ T cells than in CD4+ T cells.

Trimming removed 7 bases from V and 9 bases from J; the gene matches leave 14 bases unexplained. The CDR3 measures 15 amino acids from cysteine to phenylalanine. Left in the record is the CDR3 DNA by itself, 45 bases read in frame from the first base. CDR1 is given as SEHNR and CDR2 as FQNEAQ, both from the germline V gene (reference sequence). Genomic DNA was isolated from the sorted cells so that the TCRbeta CDR3 region could be sequenced. The immunoSEQ Assay was used for sequencing of TCRbeta CDR3 regions. Drawn from immuneACCESS, this table holds only the in-frame rearrangements with V and J called that TCRdb kept. Clones are partly lost; checked studies trace under half to an unresolved V gene and leave the rest unexplained. The sample table contains around 33,000 clones; only one count was recorded for 84% of them. Approximately 21% of the sample goes to the ten largest clones. Patients with autoimmune disease history or receiving systemic immunosuppression were excluded from the trial. Peripheral blood for TCR sequencing was collected from all dose cohorts at baseline, on cycle 4 day 1, and on cycle 7 day 1. Samples were obtained from an open-label, multicenter, first-in-human phase I dose-escalation trial of ivuxolimab. The trial enrolled adults with locally advanced or metastatic head and neck squamous cell, hepatocellular, melanoma or renal cell carcinoma. Before TCR sequencing, CD4+ and CD8+ T cells were separately sorted from peripheral blood.

In regard to this clone: Its antigen is currently not known. Per-base qualities were not stored, and no clone one base away is much larger.

This sample comprised CD4+ or CD8+ T cells sorted from blood, obtained in a trial of the OX40 agonist ivuxolimab. The sequence links TRBV7-9 to TRBJ2-1; the junction holds 8 bases that match TRBD2. This TCR came from an adult with an advanced solid tumor such as melanoma, head and neck, liver or kidney cancer. The CDR3 sequence is CASIGTSGTRGEQFF. The nucleotide sequence reads as follows: TGTGCCAGCATCGGTACTAGCGGTACCCGCGGTGAGCAGTTCTTC.